This TCR beta chain comes out of a study of T cells in Graves' hyperthyroidism and ophthalmopathy. Regarding this clonotype: Its antigen is currently unknown.

V lost 4 bases, J lost 0 bases, and 8 bases stayed unmatched. The germline V gene encodes CDR1 DFQATT and CDR2 SNEGSKA (reference sequence). This CDR3 is 15 amino acids long. Regions amplified from RNA transcripts were the TCR beta CDR3 regions. The study used the HTBI primer set for a first-round RT-PCR of the TCR CDR3. TCRdb analysed the multiplex PCR reads with MiXCR anew, one entry per CDR3 protein. The repertoire consists of 500,000 to 750,000 distinct CDR3 sequences, with around 45% occurring once and the leading ten covering around 7.7%. Exclusion followed for patients with uncontrolled infection, other autoimmune disease, pregnancy or lactation. Each diagnosis drew on symptoms, thyroxine, TRAb, thyroid ultrasound and orbital computed tomography findings. Study-wide points: Most thyroid clonotypes expanded above 0.001 appeared in blood too. Onset of ophthalmopathy came a median approximately 6.9 months after the model predicted it.

The chain links TRBV20-1 to TRBJ1-2; 7 bases match TRBD1. The sequenced sample consisted of peripheral blood or thyroid tissue (not recorded which). The TCR was taken from a woman aged 18-29 years with Graves' hyperthyroidism. In DNA form, the CDR3 reads TGCAGTGCTACAACAGGGGCTGTTCCTAACTATGGCTACACCTTC. Translated, it gives CSATTGAVPNYGYTF.